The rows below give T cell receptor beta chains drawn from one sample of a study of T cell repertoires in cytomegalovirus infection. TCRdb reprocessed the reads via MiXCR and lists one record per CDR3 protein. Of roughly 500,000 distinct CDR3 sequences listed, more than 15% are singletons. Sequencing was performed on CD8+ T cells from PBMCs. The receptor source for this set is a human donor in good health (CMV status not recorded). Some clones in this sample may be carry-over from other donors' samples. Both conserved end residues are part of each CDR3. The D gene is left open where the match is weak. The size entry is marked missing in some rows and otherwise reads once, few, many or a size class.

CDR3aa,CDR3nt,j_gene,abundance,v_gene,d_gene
CASGGTGVSNQPQHF,TGTGCCAGCGGCGGGACAGGGGTGAGCAATCAGCCCCAGCATTTT,TRBJ1-5,-,TRBV6-5,TRBD1
CASSLALGNEKLFF,TGTGCCAGCAGTTTAGCGTTGGGAAATGAAAAACTGTTTTTT,TRBJ1-4,few,TRBV12-3/TRBV12-4,-
CASSSLFGEAFF,TGTGCCAGCAGTTCCCTTTTTGGTGAAGCTTTCTTT,TRBJ1-1,-,TRBV27,-
CSAIDYRVMADTQYF,TGCAGTGCTATAGACTACAGGGTAATGGCAGATACGCAGTATTTT,TRBJ2-3,-,TRBV20-1,-
CASSPGHKGPYEQYF,TGTGCCAGCAGCCCGGGCCATAAGGGACCTTACGAGCAGTACTTC,TRBJ2-7,-,TRBV9,-
CASSDRGLSSSGLFF,TGTGCCAGCTCGGATAGGGGGTTGAGTAGTTCGGGACTGTTTTTT,TRBJ1-4,many,TRBV12-3/TRBV12-4,-
CASSPRGEPQHF,TGTGCCAGCAGCCCCAGGGGGGAGCCCCAGCATTTT,TRBJ1-5,many,TRBV7-9,TRBD1
CASSLGRLAGLQETQYF,TGTGCCAGCAGCTTAGGTCGGTTAGCGGGCCTCCAAGAGACCCAGTACTTC,TRBJ2-5,many,TRBV7-8,TRBD2
CASSSGQVFQETQYF,TGTGCCAGCAGTTCGGGACAGGTGTTCCAAGAGACCCAGTACTTC,TRBJ2-5,-,TRBV27,TRBD1
CASSLSRFQETQYF,TGCGCCAGCAGCTTGTCCAGGTTCCAAGAGACCCAGTACTTC,TRBJ2-5,few,TRBV5-1,-
CASSRLWNEQFF,TGTGCCAGCAGCCGACTCTGGAATGAGCAGTTCTTC,TRBJ2-1,many,TRBV7-2,-
CASGIAGGYNEQFF,TGTGCCAGCGGTATAGCGGGAGGCTACAATGAGCAGTTCTTC,TRBJ2-1,few,TRBV6-6,TRBD2
CASRAFFLGLAGPDTQYF,TGTGCCAGCAGAGCCTTTTTCCTGGGACTAGCGGGACCGGATACGCAGTATTTT,TRBJ2-3,many,TRBV7-6,TRBD2
CASSELATGELFF,TGTGCCAGCAGTGAACTAGCGACCGGGGAGCTGTTTTTT,TRBJ2-2,-,TRBV2,-
CASSLLIAGELFF,TGTGCCAGCAGCTTGTTAATAGCTGGGGAGCTGTTTTTT,TRBJ2-2,few,TRBV5-8,-
CASSSWGGGHEQFF,TGTGCCAGTAGTAGTTGGGGCGGGGGCCATGAGCAGTTCTTC,TRBJ2-1,few,TRBV19,-
CASTDRPGAQTQYF,TGTGCCAGCACCGACCGCCCGGGGGCGCAGACCCAGTACTTC,TRBJ2-5,medium-sized,TRBV11-2,-
CASSLAYGNEQFF,TGTGCCAGCAGCCTGGCGTACGGCAATGAGCAGTTCTTC,TRBJ2-1,many,TRBV7-2,-
CASSFSGTVANYGYTF,TGTGCCAGCAGCTTCTCCGGGACGGTCGCTAACTATGGCTACACCTTC,TRBJ1-2,many,TRBV7-2,-
CASSLVASGGARSGKTIYF,TGTGCCAGCAGCTTAGTGGCATCAGGAGGGGCACGCTCTGGAAAAACCATATATTTT,TRBJ1-3,-,TRBV7-2,-
CASSLYGGRVYEQYF,TGTGCCAGCAGTTTATACGGCGGGAGGGTCTACGAGCAGTACTTC,TRBJ2-7,few,TRBV28,TRBD2
CASSVSGGLMNEQFF,TGTGCCAGCAGCGTATCTGGAGGGCTGATGAATGAGCAGTTCTTC,TRBJ2-1,few,TRBV9,-
CSVFISSWRTSGRAYEQYF,TGCAGCGTTTTTATTAGCTCATGGAGGACTAGCGGGAGGGCCTACGAGCAGTACTTC,TRBJ2-7,many,TRBV29-1,TRBD2
CASSLSRLAGGNEQFF,TGTGCCAGCAGTTTATCTCGGCTAGCGGGAGGCAATGAGCAGTTCTTC,TRBJ2-1,few,TRBV27,TRBD2
CASNFLTGGSGELFF,TGTGCCAGCAATTTCCTGACAGGGGGCTCCGGGGAGCTGTTTTTT,TRBJ2-2,-,TRBV27,TRBD1
CASADAGGPLRDTQYF,TGTGCCAGCGCTGATGCGGGAGGGCCGTTGCGAGATACGCAGTATTTT,TRBJ2-3,few,TRBV6-6,TRBD2
CASSSLLINTGELFF,TGTGCCAGCAGCTCTCTTCTAATAAACACCGGGGAGCTGTTTTTT,TRBJ2-2,many,TRBV7-9,-
CASSYSGQGSAEAFF,TGTGCCAGCAGTTACTCGGGACAGGGATCGGCTGAAGCTTTCTTT,TRBJ1-1,many,TRBV6-5,TRBD1
CASSYSLREARGLGQYF,TGTGCCAGCAGTTACTCGCTTCGGGAAGCCAGGGGGTTGGGGCAGTACTTC,TRBJ2-7,-,TRBV6-5,TRBD1
CSARDFRGETQYF,TGCAGTGCTAGAGACTTTAGAGGGGAGACCCAGTACTTC,TRBJ2-5,-,TRBV20-1,-
CAWSPIGLAGGDEQYF,TGTGCCTGGAGTCCGATAGGACTAGCGGGAGGTGACGAGCAGTACTTC,TRBJ2-7,-,TRBV30,TRBD2
CASTPPEGDTGELFF,TGTGCCAGCACCCCCCCGGAGGGGGACACCGGGGAGCTGTTTTTT,TRBJ2-2,many,TRBV7-9,-
CASSEAGVYEQYF,TGTGCCAGCAGTGAAGCAGGGGTCTACGAGCAGTACTTC,TRBJ2-7,many,TRBV2,-
CSASHGLAGDPPQYF,TGCAGTGCTAGCCACGGACTAGCGGGAGACCCCCCGCAGTACTTC,TRBJ2-7,few,TRBV20-1,TRBD2
CASSFGIQETQYF,TGTGCCAGCAGTTTCGGGATCCAAGAGACCCAGTACTTC,TRBJ2-5,many,TRBV12-3/TRBV12-4,-
CASSQEYLGSSYNEQFF,TGTGCCAGCAGCCAAGAATACTTGGGGAGCTCCTACAATGAGCAGTTCTTC,TRBJ2-1,many,TRBV4-2,-
CASSPWAGGGGNEQFF,TGTGCCAGCTCACCCTGGGCAGGGGGAGGAGGCAATGAGCAGTTCTTC,TRBJ2-1,-,TRBV18,-
CASSSELTGGEDTGELFF,TGTGCCAGCAGCTCCGAATTGACAGGGGGCGAGGACACCGGGGAGCTGTTTTTT,TRBJ2-2,many,TRBV7-8,TRBD1
CASSYTDRETQYF,TGTGCTAGCAGCTATACGGACCGGGAGACCCAGTACTTC,TRBJ2-5,many,TRBV7-7,-
CASSPTRQGMTDTQYF,TGTGCCAGCTCACCCACTAGACAGGGGATGACAGATACGCAGTATTTT,TRBJ2-3,few,TRBV18,TRBD1
CASSTSLGYEQYF,TGTGCCAGCAGCACATCACTGGGCTACGAGCAGTACTTC,TRBJ2-7,-,TRBV6-1,-
CASSIWRGTEAFF,TGTGCCAGTAGTATTTGGAGGGGGACTGAAGCTTTCTTT,TRBJ1-1,few,TRBV19,-
CASSQDLGDRASYGYTF,TGCGCCAGCAGCCAAGATCTTGGGGACAGAGCTTCCTATGGCTACACCTTC,TRBJ1-2,few,TRBV4-1,TRBD1
CASSSSRGPSYNEQFF,TGTGCCAGCAGTTCCTCCAGGGGGCCTTCCTACAATGAGCAGTTCTTC,TRBJ2-1,many,TRBV28,TRBD1
CSATWAGPTFTDTQYF,TGCAGTGCCACTTGGGCGGGACCCACCTTCACAGATACGCAGTATTTT,TRBJ2-3,-,TRBV20-1,-
CAIPAGTSGRARETQYF,TGTGCCATCCCGGCCGGGACTAGCGGGAGGGCCAGGGAGACCCAGTACTTC,TRBJ2-5,-,TRBV7-9,TRBD2
CASSPLPGRPTFNEKLFF,TGCGCCAGCAGCCCCCTCCCCGGTCGCCCTACCTTCAATGAAAAACTGTTTTTT,TRBJ1-4,once,TRBV5-1,-
CASRGTGGWDEQFF,TGTGCCAGCAGGGGGACAGGGGGCTGGGATGAGCAGTTCTTC,TRBJ2-1,-,TRBV11-2,TRBD1
CASSQRLADNEQFF,TGTGCCAGCAGCCAGAGACTAGCGGACAATGAGCAGTTCTTC,TRBJ2-1,many,TRBV7-2,TRBD2
CASSLEVGAIYNEQFF,TGCGCCAGCAGCTTGGAAGTGGGGGCGATTTACAATGAGCAGTTCTTC,TRBJ2-1,few,TRBV5-1,-
CASSLVGQGKMRDGYTF,TGTGCCAGCAGTTTAGTGGGACAGGGAAAAATGCGAGATGGCTACACCTTC,TRBJ1-2,few,TRBV2,TRBD1
CAWSWGSTGELFF,TGTGCCTGGAGTTGGGGTAGCACCGGGGAGCTGTTTTTT,TRBJ2-2,-,TRBV30,-
CASISRGREKNGYTF,TGTGCCAGTATATCGCGGGGCAGGGAGAAAAATGGCTACACCTTC,TRBJ1-2,-,TRBV19,-
CASSSEDPVGGQPQHF,TGTGCCAGCAGTTCTGAAGACCCTGTGGGGGGTCAGCCCCAGCATTTT,TRBJ1-5,many,TRBV12-3/TRBV12-4,-
CASSEVGEGSENEQFF,TGTGCCAGCAGTGAAGTAGGAGAAGGGTCGGAGAATGAGCAGTTCTTC,TRBJ2-1,-,TRBV2,-